These 26 T cell receptor beta chains were sequenced from one sample in a study of T cell responses to AZD1222 COVID-19 vaccine. Measured with immunoSEQ multiplex PCR; TCRdb has only the in-frame clones, and not every one. The sample lists 120,000 or so clones, approximately 92% occurring once. This specimen was peripheral blood, taken on day 0 of AZD1222 vaccination. Receptors originate from an adult in good health.

This sequence joins TRBV6-5 and TRBJ1-4, with a tentative D call TRBD1 (5 bases). Trimming removed 6 bases at V and 7 bases at J, with 9 bases between. Germline CDR1 MNHEY, CDR2 SVGAGI. The CDR3 runs to 12 residues. This chain's CDR3 is CASRRGSEKLFF. In nucleotides, the CDR3 is TGTGCCAGCAGAAGGGGCAGTGAAAAACTGTTTTTT.

DNA of the CDR3: TGTGCCAGCAGCTTAGTAGGAGAGGGGACCAAGGGTTCCAATGAGCAGTTCTTC. Translated, it gives CASSLVGEGTKGSNEQFF. The rearrangement uses TRBV7-6 and TRBJ2-1, with D perhaps given as TRBD1 or TRBD2 (5 bases each). V gave up 1 base and J gave up 6 bases, with 22 bases separating them. Germline V lookup: CDR1 SGHVS, CDR2 FNYEAQ. The CDR3 totals 18 residues.

The chain couples TRBV20-1 to TRBJ1-5; D is undetermined. V dropped 3 bases and J dropped 7 bases, with 10 bases sitting between them. The germline V gene has CDR1 DFQATT and CDR2 SNEGSKA (reference sequence). This CDR3 is 12 amino acids long. This chain's CDR3 is CSASGLLQPQHF. Here the CDR3 DNA reads TGCAGTGCTAGTGGGTTGTTGCAGCCCCAGCATTTT.

V and J are TRBV7-8 and TRBJ2-7, with TRBD2 identical over 10 bases. Germline V gene lookup returns CDR1 SGHVS and CDR2 FQNEAQ. This CDR3 spans 16 amino acids. Trimming cost V 1 base and J 2 bases; bases outside gene matches: 5. As DNA, the CDR3 is TGTGCCAGCAGCTTAGGGCTAGCGGGAGTCCCCTACGAGCAGTACTTC. Translating gives CASSLGLAGVPYEQYF.

The chain carries TRBV11-3 and TRBJ1-1; D unresolved. V was trimmed by 3 bases and J by 2 bases, leaving 7 bases between them. Germline values: CDR1 SGHNT, CDR2 YENEEA. This CDR3 is 13 amino acids long. Here the CDR3 DNA reads TGTGCCAGCAGCTTTGCGCCAAACACTGAAGCTTTCTTT. It specifies CASSFAPNTEAFF.

This chain links TRBV27 with TRBJ2-5; either TRBD1 or TRBD2 may fit D (7 bases each). There are 14 residues in the CDR3. The V gene's germline CDR1 is MNHEY and CDR2 SMNVEV (reference sequence). V lost 4 bases, J lost 5 bases, and 14 bases lay in between. For the CDR3, the DNA is TGTGCCAGCAGTTGGGAGGGGGCGGGGGAGACCCAGTACTTC. Its protein product is CASSWEGAGETQYF.

The chain is built from TRBV4-2 and TRBJ2-7, with a possible D match to TRBD1 (5 bases). V was cut by 0 bases and J by 2 bases, with 14 bases left in between. The germline CDR1 and CDR2 sequences are LGHNA and YNFKEQ. This CDR3 comprises 16 residues. In nucleotides, the CDR3 is TGTGCCAGCAGCCAAGATCTCAGGGTATCCGCCTACGAGCAGTACTTC. It codes for CASSQDLRVSAYEQYF.

The rearrangement uses TRBV7-3 and TRBJ2-7; tentative D call: TRBD1 (5 bases). Trimming took off 5 bases at V and 6 bases at J, with 14 bases between the two ends. This CDR3 has 13 amino acids. Germline V CDR1 and CDR2: SGHTA, FQGTGA. The CDR3 DNA sequence: TGTGCCAGCAGCCCGTCAGGGTACGGCGAGCAGTACTTC. Translation gives CASSPSGYGEQYF.

This sequence joins TRBV9 and TRBJ1-3; unclear D gene. This CDR3 is 15 amino acids long. CDR1 and CDR2 (germline): SGDLS, YYNGEE. Trimming shortened V by 4 bases and J by 0 bases, and 11 bases separated the two germline ends. The chain's CDR3 is CASSLNPRSGNTIYF. The CDR3 coding sequence is TGTGCCAGCAGCCTAAACCCACGCTCTGGAAACACCATATATTTT.

The CDR3 loop reads CASSRILAGDNEQFF. The CDR3 region has the DNA TGTGCCAGTAGTAGAATACTAGCGGGTGACAATGAGCAGTTCTTC. The rearrangement joins TRBV19 to TRBJ2-1; 9 bases are a match to TRBD2. This CDR3 has 15 residues. With 4 bases clipped from V and 5 bases from J, the junction kept 6 bases outside the gene matches. Germline lookup yields CDR1 LNHDA and CDR2 SQIVND (reference sequence).

This chain joins TRBV3-1 (or the pseudogene TRBV3-2) and TRBJ2-1, with TRBD2 matching over 7 bases. Looked up from germline, CDR1 is LGHDT and CDR2 is YNNKEL (reference sequence). Trimming removed 2 bases from V and 5 bases from J; junction bases left unmatched: 6. This CDR3 has 15 amino acids. The CDR3, as DNA: TGTGCCAGCAGCCAATTAGCGGGTCGTAACAATGAGCAGTTCTTC. Amino acid sequence: CASSQLAGRNNEQFF.

The chain recombines TRBV14 with TRBJ2-7; D may be TRBD1 (5 bases). V was pared by 3 bases and J by 2 bases, with 11 bases between. From germline, CDR1 is SGHDN and CDR2 FVKESK. This CDR3 region has 14 residues. In DNA, the CDR3 is TGTGCCAGCAGCCACAGGGTTGGAACCTACGAGCAGTACTTC. This encodes CASSHRVGTYEQYF.

This chain uses TRBV14 with TRBJ1-6, with D maybe TRBD1 (6 bases). The V gene lost 1 base and the J gene lost 7 bases, with 20 bases spanning the gap. Looked up from germline, CDR1 is SGHDN and CDR2 is FVKESK. CDR3 length equals 18 residues. CDR3 protein: CASSQARQGRFRNSPLHF. CDR3 coding DNA: TGTGCCAGCAGCCAAGCTCGTCAGGGGCGCTTTAGGAATTCACCCCTCCACTTT.

V is TRBV7-3 and J is TRBJ1-1; weak D call: TRBD1 (5 bases). The germline V gene has CDR1 SGHTA and CDR2 FQGTGA. V gave up 5 bases and J gave up 0 bases, with 10 bases separating them. The CDR3 contains 14 residues. The CDR3 coding sequence is TGTGCCAGCAGCGCGGGACCGATGAACACTGAAGCTTTCTTT. This translates into CASSAGPMNTEAFF.

The rearrangement uses TRBV25-1 and TRBJ2-7; TRBD1 matches 12 bases. The V gene end was trimmed by 2 bases and the J gene end by 5 bases; junction bases not matched to a gene: 7. The V gene's germline CDR1 is MGHDK and CDR2 SYGVNS. This CDR3 has 16 residues. The CDR3 region is CASSEDTGQGANEQYF. The CDR3 nucleotides are TGTGCCAGCAGTGAAGATACGGGACAGGGGGCAAACGAGCAGTACTTC.

The chain uses TRBV6-5 and TRBJ2-1; 10 bases line up with TRBD2. The CDR3 consists of 15 residues. Germline-derived CDR1 and CDR2 are MNHEY and SVGAGI. Trimming took 6 bases from V and 4 from J; bases not matched to a gene: 6. The CDR3 bases are TGTGCCAGCAGCAAGCGGGAGGGCCTATACAATGAGCAGTTCTTC. It codes for CASSKREGLYNEQFF.

The genes are TRBV21-1 and TRBJ2-7; the DNA was not compared with TRBD1, the D call given in the table. TRBV21-1 is labeled a pseudogene. The CDR3 covers 15 residues. The CDR3 sequence: CASSKEDRAFNEQYF. CDR3 bases: TGTGCCAGCAGCAAAGAGGACAGGGCATTCAACGAGCAGTACTTC.

This chain connects TRBV7-3 to TRBJ1-6; D gene uncertain. V was pared by 6 bases and J by 8 bases, with 11 bases between. The CDR3 has 13 residues. Germline lookup yields CDR1 SGHTA and CDR2 FQGTGA. The CDR3 DNA reads TGTGCCAGCAGTCTTCGGGCTGATTCACCCCTCCACTTT. It specifies CASSLRADSPLHF.

CDR3 region: CASRSSGATNEKLFF. The CDR3 bases are TGTGCCAGCCGTAGCTCAGGGGCAACTAATGAAAAACTGTTTTTT. The rearrangement uses TRBV28 and TRBJ1-4; weak D call: TRBD1 (6 bases). Trimming left V 8 bases short and J 0 bases short, with 13 bases between. Germline assignment: CDR1 MDHEN and CDR2 SYDVKM. This CDR3 has 15 residues. Together with reference TRBV28 and TRBJ1-4, the CDR3 gives the full variable domain: DVKVTQSSRYLVKRTGEKVFLECVQDMDHENMFWYRQDPGLGLRLIYFSYDVKMKEKGDIPEGYSVSREKKERFSLILESASTNQTSMYLCASRSSGATNEKLFFGSGTQLSVL.

The chain is built from TRBV7-2 and TRBJ1-5; D gene ambiguous. The CDR3 spans 12 residues. Germline V gene sequence: CDR1 SGHTA, CDR2 FQGNSA. V gave up 2 bases and J gave up 5 bases, with 4 bases separating them. The DNA of the CDR3 is TGTGCCAGCAGCTTATACGATCAGCCCCAGCATTTT. Protein product: CASSLYDQPQHF. The full variable domain, its missing parts supplied by reference TRBV7-2 and TRBJ1-5, is GAGVSQSPSNKVTEKGKDVELRCDPISGHTALYWYRQSLGQGLEFLIYFQGNSAPDKSGLPSDRFSAERTGGSVSTLTIQRTQQEDSAVYLCASSLYDQPQHFGDGTRLSIL.

The chain recombines TRBV30 with TRBJ2-7; tentative D call: TRBD2 (5 bases). In germline, CDR1 is GTSNPN, CDR2 SVGIG (reference sequence). V lost 0 bases and J lost 9, with 9 bases in between. The CDR3 loop spans 11 amino acids. CDR3 DNA: TGTGCCTGGAGTGTTTCCAGCGGGCAGTACTTC. Translation gives CAWSVSSGQYF. The whole variable domain, filled in from reference TRBV30 and TRBJ2-7, reads SQTIHQWPATLVQPVGSPLSLECTVEGTSNPNLYWYRQAAGRGLQLLFYSVGIGQISSEVPQNLSASRPQDRQFILSSKKLLLSDSGFYLCAWSVSSGQYFGPGTRLTVT.

The rearrangement links TRBV9 to TRBJ2-2; a possible D gene is TRBD1 (6 bases). CDR1 SGDLS and CDR2 YYNGEE come from the germline V gene. V dropped 5 bases and J dropped 4 bases, with 12 bases sitting between them. CDR3 length: 14 amino acids. The CDR3 sequence: CASSPLQGTGELFF. Written as DNA, the CDR3 is TGTGCCAGCAGTCCTCTACAGGGCACCGGGGAGCTGTTTTTT. Full variable domain (missing parts from reference TRBV9 and TRBJ2-2): DSGVTQTPKHLITATGQRVTLRCSPRSGDLSVYWYQQSLDQGLQFLIQYYNGEERAKGNILERFSAQQFPDLHSELNLSSLELGDSALYFCASSPLQGTGELFFGEGSRLTVL.

The chain has TRBV3-1 (or the pseudogene TRBV3-2) and TRBJ1-6; D might be TRBD1 (5 bases). The CDR3 extends over 14 amino acids. CDR1 is LGHDT, CDR2 YNNKEL, per germline (reference sequence). Trimming left V 4 bases short and J 9 bases short, with 13 bases between. CDR3: CASSPWGESSPLHF. Here the CDR3 DNA reads TGTGCCAGCAGCCCATGGGGGGAAAGTTCACCCCTCCACTTT.

The rearrangement uses TRBV12-2 and TRBJ2-1; the D segment call TRBD2 is taken from the table without a DNA check. TRBV12-2 counts as a pseudogene. This CDR3 is built from 15 residues. CDR3 nucleotide sequence: TGTGCAAGTCGCTTAGCCCAGCGGGCCAACAATGAGCAGTTCTTC. Amino acid sequence: CASRLAQRANNEQFF.

This clone was counted a single time. The V call is TRBV9, the J call TRBJ1-2, with a tentative D call TRBD1 (5 bases). The CDR3 loop spans 13 amino acids. V was cut by 4 bases and J by 8 bases, with 15 bases left in between. Per the germline V gene, CDR1 is SGDLS and CDR2 is YYNGEE. This chain's CDR3 is CASSSRRWGGYTF. The CDR3 nucleotides read TGTGCCAGCAGCTCCCGCCGGTGGGGCGGCTACACCTTC.

The chain has TRBV6-2 or TRBV6-3 and TRBJ2-1, with TRBD2 matching 9 bases. J lost 12 bases, V lost 2 bases, and 11 bases had no gene match. The CDR3 has 15 amino acids. The germline gives CDR1 MNHEY, CDR2 SVGEGT. As DNA, the CDR3 is TGTGCCAGCAGTTACACAGCGGGAGGAGGCGGAGCGCAGTTCTTC. Amino acids: CASSYTAGGGGAQFF.